This T cell receptor (beta chain) is from a study of blood T cells in healthy people across ages (dated by TCRdb to between 2014 and 2017). About the full investigation: Template switching captured roughly one uniquely barcoded TCR beta cDNA molecule per two T cells in model experiments. To track age-related changes in TCR beta repertoire diversity, the study relied on deep sequencing normalized with unique cDNA molecular identifiers. The donors were divided into four age groups: young (average about 15 years), middle-aged (over 35), aged (about 60) and long-lived (nearly 85). To avoid experimental bias, donors of different ages were spread randomly across the sequencing lanes. The study analyzed two additional independent replicas of 1 million unique cDNA reads from the same blood draw for two donors, one aged 18 to 30 and one aged 80 or older. Broad study findings and their caveats: Compared with the aged group, the long-lived group had more naive CD4+ T cells, fewer expanded clones and increased TCR diversity, a pattern suggesting age selection. Conclusive comparison of naive and antigen-experienced compartments was prevented by the profiling of bulk unsorted PBMCs. Estimates of total diversity based on one million sequenced T cells were considered lower bounds and underestimates. A strong correlation was found between observed TCR beta diversity and the percentage of naive T cells measured by flow cytometry. The CMV infection status of donors was not known, potentially confounding age-related changes in expanded clonotypes. As age increased, observed TCR beta diversity per million T cells dropped in a roughly linear way, and a significant reduction was already evident by age about 40.

Systemically healthy Caucasian individuals from Russia, around 38 in total and aged roughly 6 to 100 years, were included as donors. Roughly 11 milliliters of peripheral blood were drawn from each donor into EDTA-treated Vacutainer tubes. Ficoll-Paque density-gradient centrifugation was used to isolate PBMCs, with at least 7 million obtained per sample. Trizol reagent was used to extract total RNA from PBMCs, with at least 5.5 micrograms per sample. For every donor, flow cytometry on a PBMC aliquot measured the percentage of naive CD45RAhigh/CD27high T cells. Library method: 5' RACE. TCRdb records Illumina HiSeq 2500 as the sequencer. A second PCR of roughly 7 to 11 cycles was performed with a sample-barcoded 5' primer and a J-beta primer mix. A template-switch 5' adaptor carrying 12 random nucleotides introduced a unique molecular identifier onto each TCR beta cDNA molecule. Each sample yielded at least 2.5 million CDR3-containing paired-end reads. The Mint cDNA synthesis kit, primed by a TRBC-specific oligonucleotide, was used to synthesize first-strand cDNA from all RNA. Following uracil-DNA glycosylase treatment, all cDNA underwent a first 18-cycle PCR with the universal primers M1SS and BC2_uni_R. As for how the authors treated the data: For normalization, 1 million high-quality reads were randomly selected from each sample, with every read carrying a distinct molecular identifier. Reads sharing molecular identifiers were discarded rather than binned into consensus sequences. MiTCR, with a Q25 quality threshold and the strictest error-elimination algorithm, was used for CDR3 identification, clonotype clustering and error correction. A nonparametric unseen species model using Euler transformation provided a lower-bound estimate of total TCR beta diversity. Through fastp at Q25 and MiXCR, TCRdb rebuilt clones from the public reads, retaining in-frame beta chains. CDR3 protein duplicates are merged, each entry listing the most common genes and DNA. The V and J calls follow TCRdb's processing rather than the paper's. For this sample the table gives 800,000 or so distinct CDR3 sequences, of which 46% were detected only once. The ten largest clones add up to roughly 20% of the sample.

Regarding this clonotype: Its antigen remains unidentified. No much larger clonotype is one base removed from it; base qualities were not supplied.

The receptor's source is an older man in good health. The sequencing sample was made of blood.

In nucleotides, the sequence is TGTGCCAGCAGTTACTCGAACAATGAGCAGTTCTTC. Its protein product is CASSYSNNEQFF. In this chain, TRBV6-5 is recombined with TRBJ2-1; the D gene remains uncertain. Trimming costs V 0 bases and J 5 bases, and their ends lie 2 bases apart. Inclusive of the bounding cysteine and phenylalanine, the CDR3 is 12 residues long. The sequence is cut down to CDR3 DNA, 36 bases in frame from base 1. For CDR1 and CDR2, the germline V gene lists MNHEY and SVGAGI.